The 29 T cell receptor beta chains below come from one sample, sequenced in a study of OX40 agonist ivuxolimab in advanced cancers. Libraries came from the immunoSEQ multiplex PCR assay. TCRdb mirrors the immuneACCESS table, restricted to in-frame sequences. Some clones are absent from its copies; in checked studies, under half trace to an unresolved V gene, and the reason for the others is unknown. This sample lists over 55,000 clones; roughly 80% were detected once. The ten biggest clones cover roughly 2.1% of the sample. Sequencing was performed on CD4+ or CD8+ T cells sorted from blood, taken in a trial of the OX40 agonist ivuxolimab. These receptors all come from an adult with an advanced solid tumor such as melanoma, head and neck, liver or kidney cancer.

The chain recombines TRBV7-3 with TRBJ1-1; D gene uncertain. The V end lost 5 bases, the J end lost 5 bases, and 12 bases lay between the germline ends. The length of the CDR3 is 13 residues. CDR1 is SGHTA, CDR2 FQGTGA, per germline. CDR3 sequence: CASSARRETEAFF. The DNA of the CDR3 is TGTGCCAGCAGCGCCCGGAGGGAGACTGAAGCTTTCTTT.

This chain links TRBV6-6 with TRBJ1-5, with D unclear. CDR3 size: 13 residues. The germline V gene has CDR1 MNHNY and CDR2 SVGAGI (reference sequence). The germline V and J ends were trimmed by 5 bases and 4 bases, with 9 bases remaining between them. CDR3 amino acids: CASSVGMNQPQHF. The CDR3 DNA sequence: TGTGCCAGCAGTGTGGGAATGAATCAGCCCCAGCATTTT.

This rearrangement joins TRBV10-3 to TRBJ2-5; TRBD2 matches 8 bases. Germline-derived CDR1 and CDR2 are ENHRY and SYGVKD. The V and J ends lost 6 bases and 2 bases, in that order; junction bases with no gene match: 5. The CDR3 is made up of 14 amino acids. The CDR3 sequence: CAISLAGNQETQYF. Here the CDR3 DNA reads TGTGCCATCAGCCTAGCGGGCAATCAAGAGACCCAGTACTTC.

As concerns this clone: The sample holds other DNA sequences that translate to the same CDR3. This chain joins TRBV18 and TRBJ1-1, with unresolved D. CDR3 length equals 14 residues. Trimming pared 3 bases from V and 0 bases from J, leaving 8 bases between. Per the germline V gene, CDR1 is KGHSH and CDR2 is LQKENI. CDR3 coding DNA: TGTGCCAGCTCACCTCTCGGGTTGAACACTGAAGCTTTCTTT. It codes for CASSPLGLNTEAFF.

This clone was seen once. At the DNA level, this CDR3 is encoded by other sequences in the same sample as well. The chain is built from TRBV30 and TRBJ1-3; D ambiguous. CDR3 size: 11 residues. The germline CDR1 and CDR2 sequences are GTSNPN and SVGIG (reference sequence). Trimming left V 0 bases short and J 7 bases short, with 4 bases between. CDR3 residues: CAWSVGNTIYF. The CDR3 nucleotides read TGTGCCTGGAGTGTTGGCAACACCATATATTTT.

This chain links TRBV11-3 with TRBJ2-7; TRBD2 matches at 12 bases. This CDR3 has 17 residues. V dropped 1 base and J dropped 2; count of bases not matched to a gene: 6. Germline V CDR1 and CDR2: SGHNT, YENEEA. The CDR3 here is CASSLGRTSGVTYEQYV. CDR3 nucleotide sequence: TGTGCCAGCAGCTTAGGCAGGACTAGCGGGGTTACCTACGAGCAGTACGTC.

The J gene is TRBJ2-1, the V gene TRBV5-1; 12 nucleotides line up with TRBD2. V dropped 2 bases and J dropped 5; count of bases not matched to a gene: 2. This CDR3 spans 15 amino acids. Germline V gene sequence: CDR1 SGHRS, CDR2 YFSETQ. CDR3 in amino acids: CASSLGLAGNNEQFF. CDR3 DNA: TGCGCCAGCAGCTTAGGACTAGCGGGAAACAATGAGCAGTTCTTC.

V gene TRBV10-2 combines with J gene TRBJ2-3; a weak D match, TRBD1 (5 bases). The CDR3 has 14 amino acids. The germline V and J ends were trimmed by 8 bases and 0 bases, with 12 bases remaining between them. CDR1 and CDR2 from the germline V gene are WSHSY and SAAADI. CDR3 region: CASSWTPSTDTQYF. As DNA, the CDR3 is TGCGCCAGCTCGTGGACACCTAGCACAGATACGCAGTATTTT.

This sequence joins TRBV18 and TRBJ2-2; D is unclear. Trimming pared 6 bases from V and 4 bases from J, leaving 12 bases between. The CDR3 is made up of 14 amino acids. CDR1 is KGHSH, CDR2 LQKENI, per germline. Written as DNA, the CDR3 is TGTGCCAGCTCTTTTGGACGGAGCACCGGGGAGCTGTTTTTT. Its protein product is CASSFGRSTGELFF.

The chain couples TRBV9 to TRBJ1-1; D call uncertain. Trimming removed 4 bases at V and 2 bases at J, with 9 bases between. CDR1 is SGDLS and CDR2 is YYNGEE in the germline V gene. The CDR3 has 13 residues. This chain's CDR3 is CASSPPTNTEAFF. As DNA, the CDR3 is TGTGCCAGCAGCCCCCCGACTAACACTGAAGCTTTCTTT.

The chain employs TRBV6-1 and TRBJ1-2, with D possibly TRBD1 on 6 matching bases. The germline gives CDR1 MNHNS, CDR2 SASEGT. V shed 0 bases and J shed 2 bases, with 10 bases lying between them. This CDR3 is 15 amino acids long. CDR3 coding DNA: TGTGCCAGCAGTGAAGCTTCAGGGGTCAACTATGGCTACACCTTC. It translates to CASSEASGVNYGYTF.

The table lists this clone with a count of one. The CDR3 reads CAWSPPDTRNNEKLFF. The CDR3 DNA sequence: TGTGCCTGGAGTCCTCCTGATACAAGGAATAATGAAAAACTGTTTTTT. V and J are TRBV30 and TRBJ1-4; D uncertain. Germline V gene data show CDR1 as GTSNPN and CDR2 as SVGIG (reference sequence). V was pared by 2 bases and J by 4 bases, with 17 bases between. CDR3 length: 16 residues.

This clone was detected only a few times. The genes are TRBV7-9 and TRBJ1-1, with TRBD1 as a possible D gene (6 bases). This CDR3 is built from 15 residues. Trimming removed 1 base from V and 6 bases from J, with 15 bases in between. The germline V gene has CDR1 SEHNR and CDR2 FQNEAQ (reference sequence). The CDR3 sequence is CASSLGTGRLAEAFF. The CDR3 region has the DNA TGTGCCAGCAGCTTAGGCACAGGGAGACTCGCTGAAGCTTTCTTT. Based on the CDR3 plus reference TRBV7-9 and TRBJ1-1, the full variable domain is DTGVSQNPRHKITKRGQNVTFRCDPISEHNRLYWYRQTLGQGPEFLTYFQNEAQLEKSRLLSDRFSAERPKGSFSTLEIQRTEQGDSAMYLCASSLGTGRLAEAFFGQGTRLTVV.

The chain recombines TRBV7-6 with TRBJ1-1; maybe TRBD1 (6 bases). Germline-derived CDR1 and CDR2 are SGHVS and FNYEAQ. CDR3 size: 17 residues. V gave up 5 bases and J gave up 4 bases, with 23 bases separating them. The CDR3 DNA reads as TGTGCCAGCAGCCCCGGGGGGCAGGCAGGTTACTCCACTGAAGCTTTCTTT. This codes for CASSPGGQAGYSTEAFF.

By sample fraction, this clone is medium-sized. The chain employs TRBV30 and TRBJ2-1, with 9 bases matching TRBD2. V dropped 0 bases and J dropped 9; count of bases not matched to a gene: 6. The germline V gene encodes CDR1 GTSNPN and CDR2 SVGIG (reference sequence). This CDR3 has 14 residues. CDR3 amino acids: CAWSVTSGSREQFF. The CDR3 bases are TGTGCCTGGAGTGTCACTAGCGGGTCCCGTGAGCAGTTCTTC.

This clone has a single count. The chain couples TRBV14 to TRBJ2-7, with D perhaps matching TRBD2 (6 bases). V gave up 2 bases and J gave up 2 bases, with 13 bases separating them. The CDR3 totals 15 residues. Germline V gene data show CDR1 as SGHDN and CDR2 as FVKESK. CDR3 sequence (DNA): TGTGCCAGCAGCCAAAGTGGAGGGTCAACCTACGAGCAGTACTTC. It codes for CASSQSGGSTYEQYF. Together with reference TRBV14 and TRBJ2-7, the CDR3 gives the full variable domain: EAGVTQFPSHSVIEKGQTVTLRCDPISGHDNLYWYRRVMGKEIKFLLHFVKESKQDESGMPNNRFLAERTGGTYSTLKVQPAELEDSGVYFCASSQSGGSTYEQYFGPGTRLTVT.

The gene calls are TRBV6-6 and TRBJ2-1; either TRBD1 or TRBD2 may fit D (5 bases each). The length of the CDR3 is 13 residues. V was trimmed by 6 bases and J by 8 bases, leaving 14 bases between them. Germline V gives CDR1 MNHNY, CDR2 SVGAGI (reference sequence). The DNA of the CDR3 is TGTGCCAGCAGACGACCGGGACCCCATGAGCAGTTCTTC. This gives the protein CASRRPGPHEQFF.

The genes are TRBV2 and TRBJ1-1, with TRBD1 matching 9 bases. V shed 8 bases and J 5 bases; nucleotides not matched to a gene: 9. Germline lookup yields CDR1 SNHLY and CDR2 FYNNEI. This CDR3 spans 14 amino acids. CDR3 nucleotide sequence: TGTGCCAGCGCTCAACAGGGGGCTCGGACTGAAGCTTTCTTT. The encoded protein is CASAQQGARTEAFF.

This chain connects TRBV18 to TRBJ1-3; possible D gene TRBD1, 6 bases. Trimming took off 3 bases at V and 0 bases at J, with 15 bases between the two ends. The CDR3 runs 17 residues. Germline lookup yields CDR1 KGHSH and CDR2 LQKENI. The DNA for the CDR3 is TGTGCCAGCTCACCGCTGACAGGATCTAGCTCTGGAAACACCATATATTTT. It codes for CASSPLTGSSSGNTIYF. Filled out from reference TRBV18 and TRBJ1-3, the complete variable domain reads NAGVMQNPRHLVRRRGQEARLRCSPMKGHSHVYWYRQLPEEGLKFMVYLQKENIIDESGMPKERFSAEFPKEGPSILRIQQVVRGDSAAYFCASSPLTGSSSGNTIYFGEGSWLTVV.

A remark on this clone: One junction end disagrees with the germline gene, perhaps due to a read error. The rearrangement joins TRBV7-3 to TRBJ1-1, with D possibly matching TRBD1 (6 bases). This CDR3 region has 12 residues. Germline CDR1 is SGHTA and CDR2 is FQGTGA. CDR3 sequence reads: CASSLSGFGQTF. CDR3 sequence (DNA): TGTGCCAGCAGCTTATCAGGTTTCGGACAGACCTTT.

This clone was picked up a small number of times. The chain combines TRBV19 with TRBJ2-7; tentatively, D is TRBD2 (7 bases). Deletions cut 6 bases from V and 2 bases from J, with 23 bases between. Germline-derived CDR1 and CDR2 are LNHDA and SQIVND (reference sequence). The CDR3 extends over 17 amino acids. The CDR3 DNA follows: TGTGCCAGTAGCCACCCGGGGGGCCCCCGGACTCCCTACGAGCAGTACTTC. It yields the protein CASSHPGGPRTPYEQYF.

The gene calls are TRBV2 and TRBJ2-1; 11 bases align to TRBD2. The trim removed 6 bases at V and 6 bases at J, leaving 1 base unmatched. The CDR3 consists of 13 residues. Germline V gives CDR1 SNHLY, CDR2 FYNNEI. The CDR3 DNA follows: TGTGCCAGCAGAGGGACTAGCGGCAATGAGCAGTTCTTC. Protein sequence: CASRGTSGNEQFF.

V gene TRBV25-1 combines with J gene TRBJ1-1; D ambiguous. CDR3 length: 14 amino acids. V was cut by 3 bases and J by 1 base, with 9 bases left in between. Germline assignment: CDR1 MGHDK and CDR2 SYGVNS. The CDR3 loop is CASSEALGNTEAFF. The CDR3 DNA is TGTGCCAGCAGTGAGGCATTGGGGAACACTGAAGCTTTCTTT.

This sequence joins TRBV13 and TRBJ2-7, with D maybe TRBD2 (5 bases). Per germline, CDR1 PRHDT and CDR2 FYEKMQ (reference sequence). The CDR3 spans 16 residues. The germline V and J ends were trimmed by 4 bases and 5 bases, with 21 bases remaining between them. The CDR3 region has the DNA TGTGCCAGCAGCTCCGACCTAGCAGGAGTCTTCCACGAGCAGTACTTC. Translated, it gives CASSSDLAGVFHEQYF. Using reference TRBV13 and TRBJ2-7 for the parts outside the CDR3, the full variable domain is AAGVIQSPRHLIKEKRETATLKCYPIPRHDTVYWYQQGPGQDPQFLISFYEKMQSDKGSIPDRFSAQQFSDYHSELNMSSLELGDSALYFCASSSDLAGVFHEQYFGPGTRLTVT.

The chain is built from TRBV7-8 and TRBJ1-5; D gene unclear. The V end was cut by 5 bases, the J end by 4 bases, with 6 bases between. This CDR3 comprises 12 residues. In germline, CDR1 is SGHVS, CDR2 FQNEAQ. Here the CDR3 reads CASSPLNQPQHF. CDR3 bases: TGTGCCAGCAGCCCCTTGAATCAGCCCCAGCATTTT.

The chain employs TRBV18 and TRBJ2-1; D perhaps matches TRBD2 (5 bases). The germline V gene has CDR1 KGHSH and CDR2 LQKENI. This CDR3 is 16 amino acids long. Trimming shortened V by 3 bases and J by 2 bases, and 14 bases separated the two germline ends. The CDR3 bases are TGTGCCAGCTCACCTTCCGGGATGTCGACCTACAATGAGCAGTTCTTC. Its protein product is CASSPSGMSTYNEQFF.

The chain recombines TRBV6-5 with TRBJ2-1; TRBD1 or TRBD2 may be the D gene (5 bases each). The CDR3 consists of 14 residues. Germline values: CDR1 MNHEY, CDR2 SVGAGI. The ends were cut back, 6 bases at V and 7 bases at J, with 16 bases in the middle. Here the CDR3 DNA reads TGTGCCAGCAGCCTGCGAGGGGTGAAGAATGAGCAGTTCTTC. It specifies CASSLRGVKNEQFF.

The chain uses TRBV9 and TRBJ2-3; D gene unclear. Per germline, CDR1 SGDLS and CDR2 YYNGEE. V lost 0 bases and J lost 1, with 12 bases in between. The CDR3 is 16 residues long. The CDR3: CASSVAPNRGTDTQYF. Written as DNA, the CDR3 is TGTGCCAGCAGCGTAGCTCCCAATCGTGGCACAGATACGCAGTATTTT. The complete variable domain, with remaining parts taken from reference TRBV9 and TRBJ2-3, reads DSGVTQTPKHLITATGQRVTLRCSPRSGDLSVYWYQQSLDQGLQFLIQYYNGEERAKGNILERFSAQQFPDLHSELNLSSLELGDSALYFCASSVAPNRGTDTQYFGPGTRLTVL.

The chain recombines TRBV9 with TRBJ2-1; 7 nucleotides line up with TRBD1. Unmatched junction bases numbered 1, after V lost 3 bases and J lost 4 bases. The CDR3 runs to 13 residues. CDR1 SGDLS and CDR2 YYNGEE come from the germline V gene. The CDR3 region is CASSGDRYNEQFF. For the CDR3, the DNA is TGTGCCAGCAGCGGGGACAGATACAATGAGCAGTTCTTC.